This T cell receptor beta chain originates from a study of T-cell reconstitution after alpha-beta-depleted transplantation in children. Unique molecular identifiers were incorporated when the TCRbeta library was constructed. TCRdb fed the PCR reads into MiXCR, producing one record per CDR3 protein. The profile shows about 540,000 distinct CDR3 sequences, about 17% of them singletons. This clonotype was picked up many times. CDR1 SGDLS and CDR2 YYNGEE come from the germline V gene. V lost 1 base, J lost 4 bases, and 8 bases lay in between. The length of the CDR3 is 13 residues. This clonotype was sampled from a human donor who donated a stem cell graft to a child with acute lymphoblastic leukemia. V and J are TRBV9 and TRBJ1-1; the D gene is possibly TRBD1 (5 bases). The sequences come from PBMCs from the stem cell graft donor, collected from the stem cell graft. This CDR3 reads CASSVTGGTEAFF. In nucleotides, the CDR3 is TGTGCCAGCAGCGTAACTGGGGGCACTGAAGCTTTCTTT. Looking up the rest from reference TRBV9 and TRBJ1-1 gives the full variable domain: DSGVTQTPKHLITATGQRVTLRCSPRSGDLSVYWYQQSLDQGLQFLIQYYNGEERAKGNILERFSAQQFPDLHSELNLSSLELGDSALYFCASSVTGGTEAFFGQGTRLTVV.